There are a few counts of the clone carrying this TCR beta chain. Deletions cut 0 bases from V and 1 base from J, with 22 bases between. The CDR3 has 19 amino acids. Germline CDR1 reads SGHRS; CDR2 reads YFSETQ. PCR involved 60 Vbeta and 13 Jbeta primers. Clones were read by immunoSEQ multiplex PCR, and TCRdb kept only the in-frame ones, dropping some. The data show 200,000 or so clones, with roughly 84% seen just once and 0.2% to 0.3% held by the top ten. The record originates from a study of cytomegalovirus exposure and HLA in healthy donors. The V and J genes are TRBV5-1 and TRBJ1-1; the D gene is possibly TRBD1 (5 bases). The sample taken for sequencing was PBMCs. The source is a girl in the first two years of life in good health and CMV-seronegative. The CDR3 DNA follows: TGCGCCAGCAGCTTGGTGGGGCCTGGTGTTTGGGAAGGGAACACTGAAGCTTTCTTT. Its protein is CASSLVGPGVWEGNTEAFF.